These T cell receptor beta chains were read from a single sample in a study of shared clonotypes between healthy human individuals. The assay was immunoSEQ multiplex PCR, and TCRdb's table has in-frame clones only and misses some. The sample has some 1 million clones, approximately 68% seen once. The specimen was memory CD4+ T cells sorted from blood. Receptor source: a man younger than 35 in good health. Both conserved end residues are part of each CDR3. Fields, in order: J gene, D gene, V gene, clone size, CDR3 DNA, CDR3 protein. A D gene is named only where the DNA matches it firmly. Part of the rows lack a size; the others show once, few, many or a class for expanded clones.

j_call: TRBJ2-3
d_call: NA
v_call: TRBV6-6
clone_size: NA
cdr3_nt: TGTGCCAGCAGACCCGACAGCACAGATACGCAGTATTTT
cdr3_aa: CASRPDSTDTQYF

j_call: TRBJ2-3
d_call: TRBD2
v_call: TRBV5-1
clone_size: NA
cdr3_nt: TGCGCCAGCAGCGTAACTAGCGGGAGGGCCGAGAATACGCAGTATTTT
cdr3_aa: CASSVTSGRAENTQYF

j_call: TRBJ1-2
d_call: TRBD1
v_call: TRBV11-2
clone_size: NA
cdr3_nt: TGTGCCAGCAGCCTGGGACAGGGGGCGGGTGGCTACACCTTC
cdr3_aa: CASSLGQGAGGYTF

j_call: TRBJ2-7
d_call: NA
v_call: TRBV7-2
clone_size: NA
cdr3_nt: TGTGCCAGCAGCCATCATCGTGAAGGGCGCCGCTCCTACGAGCAGTACTTC
cdr3_aa: CASSHHREGRRSYEQYF

j_call: TRBJ1-1
d_call: TRBD1
v_call: TRBV19
clone_size: NA
cdr3_nt: TGTGCCAGTAGTCTTGGGACAGGGGGGGTAGCTTTCTTT
cdr3_aa: CASSLGTGGVAFF

j_call: TRBJ2-1
d_call: TRBD2
v_call: TRBV2
clone_size: NA
cdr3_nt: TGTGCCAGCAGTGCCCAGACTAGCGGGAGTGGCAATGAGCAGTTCTTC
cdr3_aa: CASSAQTSGSGNEQFF

j_call: TRBJ1-4
d_call: TRBD1
v_call: TRBV30
clone_size: NA
cdr3_nt: TGTGCCTGGAGTAACACAGGGGAACTGTTTTTT
cdr3_aa: CAWSNTGELFF

j_call: TRBJ2-3
d_call: TRBD2
v_call: TRBV15
clone_size: NA
cdr3_nt: TGTGCCACCAGCAGTGTGGGGCAGCGGGAGGGCCCCACAGATACGCAGTATTTT
cdr3_aa: CATSSVGQREGPTDTQYF

j_call: TRBJ2-7
d_call: NA
v_call: TRBV30
clone_size: NA
cdr3_nt: TGTGCCTGGAGTGTATCGGTCCTCGGGGGACTCCCGTACGAGCAGTACTTC
cdr3_aa: CAWSVSVLGGLPYEQYF

j_call: TRBJ1-1
d_call: NA
v_call: TRBV19
clone_size: NA
cdr3_nt: TGTGCCAGTGGAGGGACACCATTCACTGAAGCTTTCTTT
cdr3_aa: CASGGTPFTEAFF

j_call: TRBJ1-4
d_call: NA
v_call: TRBV9
clone_size: NA
cdr3_nt: TGTGCCAGCAGCGTAGGGGCCGTAGGGGAAAAACTGTTTTTT
cdr3_aa: CASSVGAVGEKLFF

j_call: TRBJ2-5
d_call: NA
v_call: TRBV15
clone_size: NA
cdr3_nt: TGTGCCACCAGCAGAGATATCCAGTCCCAAGAGACCCAGTACTTC
cdr3_aa: CATSRDIQSQETQYF

j_call: TRBJ2-7
d_call: TRBD2
v_call: TRBV7-2
clone_size: NA
cdr3_nt: TGTGCCAGCAGCTTAGCGAGCGGGAGGTTCGACGAGCAGTACTTC
cdr3_aa: CASSLASGRFDEQYF

j_call: TRBJ2-5
d_call: NA
v_call: TRBV6-1
clone_size: many
cdr3_nt: TGTGCCAGCAGCGGGGGGACAGGTTTAAAGGAGACCCAGTACTTC
cdr3_aa: CASSGGTGLKETQYF

j_call: TRBJ2-3
d_call: TRBD2
v_call: TRBV10-3
clone_size: NA
cdr3_nt: TGTGCCATCAGTGCAATAATGACTAGCGGGAGCTCAGATACGCAGTATTTT
cdr3_aa: CAISAIMTSGSSDTQYF

j_call: TRBJ1-1
d_call: NA
v_call: TRBV18
clone_size: NA
cdr3_nt: TGTGCCAGCTCACGGGGGGGGCCCGTGAACACTGAAGCTTTCTTT
cdr3_aa: CASSRGGPVNTEAFF